A single sample is the source of the 20 T cell receptor beta chains below, sequenced in a study of a mutant IDH1 vaccine in newly diagnosed glioma. Time point in this sample: week 5, during vaccination. Vaccinated patients received 300 ug of mutant IDH1 20-mer peptide per dose, with topical imiquimod. The antigens for these receptors are not known. Profiled with immunoSEQ multiplex PCR; TCRdb holds only in-frame clones, not every one. The sample yields fewer than 70,000 clones, 85% to 90% seen once. The source was PBMCs, collected from a glioma patient whose treatment included an IDH1 peptide vaccine. The receptors were gathered from a woman aged 35 to 49 with glioma.

This chain uses TRBV6-6 with TRBJ1-4; 7 bases are a match to TRBD1. The CDR3 consists of 16 residues. Germline CDR1 MNHNY, CDR2 SVGAGI (reference sequence). V was clipped by 2 bases and J by 0 bases; unmatched bases: 3. Written as DNA, the CDR3 is TGTGCCAGCAGTTACCCCGGGACAGCAACTAATGAAAAACTGTTTTTT. Amino acid sequence: CASSYPGTATNEKLFF.

This chain connects TRBV7-2 to TRBJ2-4, with D tentatively TRBD1 (6 bases). The CDR3 loop spans 14 amino acids. Per the germline V gene, CDR1 is SGHTA and CDR2 is FQGNSA. V was shortened by 5 bases and J by 9 bases, with 17 bases between the two germline ends. CDR3 sequence: CASSGQPGRGIQYF. For the CDR3, the DNA is TGTGCCAGCAGCGGACAGCCGGGTAGGGGCATTCAGTACTTC.

The chain couples TRBV5-1 to TRBJ2-3, with 7 nucleotides matching TRBD2. Unmatched junction bases numbered 6, after V lost 3 bases and J lost 2 bases. This CDR3 has 15 amino acids. Germline V gives CDR1 SGHRS, CDR2 YFSETQ. For the CDR3, the DNA is TGCGCCAGCAGCTATCTGACTAGCATCACAGATACGCAGTATTTT. Translated: CASSYLTSITDTQYF.

The chain couples TRBV5-4 to TRBJ2-7; tentatively, D is TRBD1 (6 bases). There are 15 residues in the CDR3. The V gene lost 1 base and the J gene lost 3 bases, with 14 bases spanning the gap. CDR1 is SGHNT and CDR2 is YYREEE in the germline V gene (reference sequence). As DNA, the CDR3 is TGTGCCAGCAGCTTGCTCGCAGGGGAATTCTACGAGCAGTACTTC. This encodes CASSLLAGEFYEQYF.

This chain links TRBV29-1 with TRBJ1-2; TRBD1 matches 7 bases. CDR1 SQVTM and CDR2 ANQGSEA come from the germline V gene. The CDR3 consists of 13 residues. The trim removed 8 bases at V and 4 bases at J, leaving 10 bases unmatched. CDR3 coding DNA: TGCAGCATTTTCCGGGACAGCCTCTATGGCTACACCTTC. Amino acid sequence: CSIFRDSLYGYTF.

This clone was counted only a few times. The chain couples TRBV2 to TRBJ1-1; perhaps TRBD1 as D (5 bases). Germline V CDR1 and CDR2: SNHLY, FYNNEI. V shed 6 bases and J shed 2 bases, with 10 bases lying between them. The CDR3 has 13 residues. The CDR3 nucleotides are TGTGCCAGCAGAATGACAGTTAACACTGAAGCTTTCTTT. Translating gives CASRMTVNTEAFF.

The chain is built from TRBV29-1 and TRBJ1-1; D possibly corresponds to TRBD1 (5 bases). Germline CDR1 is SQVTM and CDR2 is ANQGSEA. This CDR3 spans 14 amino acids. The ends were cut back, 6 bases at V and 1 base at J, with 15 bases in the middle. The CDR3 here is CSVLRGGTNTEAFF. The CDR3 region has the DNA TGCAGCGTGCTTCGGGGGGGTACGAACACTGAAGCTTTCTTT.

The CDR3 nucleotides read TGTGCCAGCAGTGAGGGGACAGGGTCAATCCAAGAGACCCAGTACTTC. Translation gives CASSEGTGSIQETQYF. This chain uses TRBV2 with TRBJ2-5; 9 bases fit TRBD1. J was trimmed by 1 base and V by 3 bases; bases with no gene match: 6. CDR1 SNHLY and CDR2 FYNNEI come from the germline V gene. The CDR3 length is 16 residues.

The rearrangement joins TRBV4-1 to TRBJ2-7, with a tentative D call TRBD2 (6 bases). V gave up 4 bases and J gave up 1 base, with 20 bases separating them. Germline CDR1 reads MGHRA; CDR2 reads YSYEKL. This CDR3 is built from 17 residues. The CDR3 bases are TGCGCCAGCAGCCCACAGCACCGGGACTTGGGATCCTACGAGCAGTACTTC. Its translation: CASSPQHRDLGSYEQYF.

CDR3 DNA: TGCGCCAGTGGTCACACCGGGGAGCTGTTTTTT. Translating it yields CASGHTGELFF. J is TRBJ2-2 and V is TRBV10-1; no firm D call. The CDR3 is 11 residues long. Between the trimmed V and J ends, which lost 9 bases and 3 bases, there was a span of 5 bases. The germline gives CDR1 WNHNN, CDR2 SYGVQD (reference sequence).

The J gene is TRBJ2-2, the V gene TRBV14; D uncertain. The V end lost 1 base, the J end lost 9 bases, and 9 bases lay between the germline ends. Germline V gene sequence: CDR1 SGHDN, CDR2 FVKESK. CDR3 length: 13 residues. The CDR3 DNA reads as TGTGCCAGCAGCCAAGTACCTCCTCGGGAGCTGTTTTTT. Its translation: CASSQVPPRELFF. The full variable domain, in which reference TRBV14 and TRBJ2-2 provide the parts outside the CDR3, is EAGVTQFPSHSVIEKGQTVTLRCDPISGHDNLYWYRRVMGKEIKFLLHFVKESKQDESGMPNNRFLAERTGGTYSTLKVQPAELEDSGVYFCASSQVPPRELFFGEGSRLTVL.

The CDR3 DNA follows: TGCGCCAGCAGCCCTACAGGGGGGTATGGCTACACCTTC. Translated, it gives CASSPTGGYGYTF. This chain links TRBV4-3 with TRBJ1-2; TRBD1 agrees at 8 bases. V dropped 4 bases and J dropped 5; count of bases not matched to a gene: 3. Germline CDR1 and CDR2: LGHNA and YSLEER. The CDR3 covers 13 residues.

This clone was counted between two and nine times. J is TRBJ1-1 and V is TRBV5-1; 11 bases align to TRBD1. The CDR3 is 12 residues long. The germline V gene has CDR1 SGHRS and CDR2 YFSETQ. J lost 10 bases, V lost 3 bases, and 2 bases had no gene match. The CDR3 sequence: CASSSDRGRAFF. CDR3 nucleotides: TGCGCCAGCAGCTCGGACAGGGGGCGAGCTTTCTTT.

The chain uses TRBV2 and TRBJ1-1; D is unresolved. Germline CDR1 is SNHLY and CDR2 is FYNNEI. The CDR3 length is 13 residues. Trimming cost V 4 bases and J 0 bases, with 6 bases left between them. CDR3 coding DNA: TGTGCCAGCAGTGGGGCGCTGAACACTGAAGCTTTCTTT. Translation: CASSGALNTEAFF.

The chain uses TRBV6-6 and TRBJ1-1, with D uncertain. Germline V gene lookup returns CDR1 MNHNY and CDR2 SVGAGI (reference sequence). The CDR3 spans 13 residues. Trimming removed 3 bases from V and 7 bases from J, with 12 bases in between. CDR3 DNA: TGTGCCAGCAGTTATTCCGGACGGAGTGAAGCTTTCTTT. As protein: CASSYSGRSEAFF.

The genes are TRBV12-5 and TRBJ1-5; D perhaps matches TRBD1 (5 bases). The CDR3 runs 16 residues. The germline V and J ends were trimmed by 7 bases and 0 bases, with 16 bases remaining between them. Looked up from germline, CDR1 is LGHNT and CDR2 is FRNRAP. The CDR3 nucleotides read TGTGCTAGTGTCCCTGAACGGGGGAATAGCAATCAGCCCCAGCATTTT. Translated, it gives CASVPERGNSNQPQHF.

The CDR3 is CASSHDYTGDYEQYF. CDR3 DNA sequence: TGCGCCAGCAGCCACGATTACACTGGGGATTACGAGCAGTACTTC. The chain couples TRBV5-1 to TRBJ2-7, with D unclear. The ends were cut back, 4 bases at V and 4 bases at J, with 18 bases in the middle. CDR3 length equals 15 residues. Germline loops: CDR1 SGHRS, CDR2 YFSETQ.

The genes are TRBV10-3 and TRBJ2-7, with D uncertain. Germline values: CDR1 ENHRY, CDR2 SYGVKD. The CDR3 runs to 15 residues. Trimming shortened V by 0 bases and J by 3 bases, and 12 bases separated the two germline ends. This chain's CDR3 is CAISESGVYNYEQYF. The CDR3 DNA is TGTGCCATCAGTGAGTCTGGGGTGTACAACTACGAGCAGTACTTC.

This chain connects TRBV18 to TRBJ2-1, with TRBD2 matching over 10 bases. The V segment lost 0 bases and the J segment 7 bases; nucleotides outside the gene matches: 12. Germline V gives CDR1 KGHSH, CDR2 LQKENI. CDR3 length: 18 residues. The CDR3, as DNA: TGTGCCAGCTCACCACCGTTGCTCATCGGACTAGCGGATAATGAGCAGTTCTTC. The encoded protein is CASSPPLLIGLADNEQFF. Full variable domain (remainder filled in from reference TRBV18 and TRBJ2-1): NAGVMQNPRHLVRRRGQEARLRCSPMKGHSHVYWYRQLPEEGLKFMVYLQKENIIDESGMPKERFSAEFPKEGPSILRIQQVVRGDSAAYFCASSPPLLIGLADNEQFFGPGTRLTVL.

The rearrangement joins TRBV2 to TRBJ2-1; D unresolved. CDR3 length: 14 residues. Trimming pared 7 bases from V and 3 bases from J, leaving 13 bases between. Germline lookup yields CDR1 SNHLY and CDR2 FYNNEI. As DNA, the CDR3 is TGTGCCAGCAATGACGTGACTGACTACAATGAGCAGTTCTTC. This sequence encodes CASNDVTDYNEQFF.